Described below is a single T cell receptor beta chain sequence and its context. Its target is unknown. CDR3 size: 15 residues. The germline CDR1 and CDR2 sequences are SSHAT and FNYEAQ (reference sequence). The V and J ends lost 5 bases and 7 bases, in that order; junction bases with no gene match: 6. TCRdb ran MiXCR on the 5' RACE reads and lists one entry per CDR3 protein. Altogether 60,000 to 65,000 distinct CDR3 sequences are present, roughly 10% being singletons, with the ten largest covering approximately 1.1%. This entry is derived from a study of T-cell memory formation after mild COVID-19. Across the study: TCR clusters mostly belonged to single donors. General study findings and limits: Some SARS-CoV-2-responding clones were already detected in memory before infection. CD4+ contracting clones were found mainly in CM and EM, and CD8+ ones in EMRA.

Material for sequencing was PBMCs or a T cell subset sorted from them (not recorded which). The V and J genes are TRBV7-7 and TRBJ2-1; 12 bases are a match to TRBD2. The receptor was derived from a man younger than 35 who had mild COVID-19 (a few samples of this study predate the infection). Cell type and time point are not known. CDR3 residues: CASSPSSGGGNEQFF. The DNA of the CDR3 is TGTGCCAGCAGCCCTTCTAGCGGGGGGGGTAATGAGCAGTTCTTC.